The 8 T cell receptor beta chains below come from one sample, sequenced in a study of cytomegalovirus exposure and HLA in healthy donors. This PCR relied on a set of 60 Vbeta primers and 13 Jbeta primers. Method: immunoSEQ multiplex PCR; TCRdb's copy keeps in-frame clones and lacks some. This sample yields about 200,000 clones, of which about three quarters are seen a single time; approximately 1.8% belongs to the top ten. Sequencing was done on a sample of PBMCs. Every receptor here comes from a male donor in good health and CMV-seronegative.

The gene calls are TRBV9 and TRBJ2-7, with D perhaps TRBD1 (6 bases). V was pared by 3 bases and J by 4 bases, with 8 bases between. The CDR3 runs to 12 residues. Germline V gene lookup returns CDR1 SGDLS and CDR2 YYNGEE. The CDR3 sequence is CASSATGYEQYF. For the CDR3, the DNA is TGTGCCAGCAGCGCGACAGGATACGAGCAGTACTTC.

The chain uses TRBV7-2 and TRBJ2-5; 8 positions agree with TRBD1. J gave up 7 bases and V 7 bases, and 11 bases lay outside the gene matches. The CDR3 contains 14 residues. Germline lookup yields CDR1 SGHTA and CDR2 FQGNSA. The CDR3 bases are TGTGCCAGCATTCCACCCGGACAGGGTGGGACCCAGTACTTC. This sequence encodes CASIPPGQGGTQYF.

The rearrangement uses TRBV19 and TRBJ1-6; D not resolved. The CDR3 has 13 residues. V lost 4 bases and J 13 bases, leaving 14 bases between the germline ends. From germline, CDR1 is LNHDA and CDR2 SQIVND (reference sequence). The CDR3 DNA sequence: TGTGCCAGTAGTACCGACCTCGGGGATCCCCTCCACTTT. Residues: CASSTDLGDPLHF.

The chain carries TRBV5-6 and TRBJ2-2, with 7 bases lining up with TRBD2. V was pared by 0 bases and J by 4 bases, with 6 bases of the junction left unmatched. This CDR3 has 16 amino acids. CDR1 and CDR2 from the germline V gene are SGHDT and YYEEEE. CDR3: CASSLVGREPTGELFF. The DNA of the CDR3 is TGTGCCAGCAGCTTGGTCGGGCGGGAGCCCACCGGGGAGCTGTTTTTT.

This clone was counted a single time. The genes are TRBV5-6 and TRBJ2-1, with 7 bases lining up with TRBD2. After removal of 2 bases from V and 3 bases from J, the junction contained 2 bases not matched to a gene. The CDR3 extends over 14 amino acids. Germline assignment: CDR1 SGHDT and CDR2 YYEEEE. CDR3 in DNA: TGTGCCAGCAGCTTCCGGGGGGTCTACAATGAGCAGTTCTTC. Its translation: CASSFRGVYNEQFF.

This clone was detected once. V is TRBV7-9 and J is TRBJ2-7; TRBD1 matches 9 bases. The CDR3 covers 14 residues. Germline assignment: CDR1 SEHNR and CDR2 FQNEAQ (reference sequence). The ends lost 8 bases at V and 3 bases at J; junction bases unmatched: 8. DNA of the CDR3: TGTGCCAGCGGACCGCCGGGACAGGGCTACGAGCAGTACTTC. Translating it yields CASGPPGQGYEQYF.

The chain recombines TRBV5-1 with TRBJ2-7, with a tentative D call TRBD1 (6 bases). Trimming took 3 bases from V and 3 from J, leaving 13 bases between them. CDR3 length: 14 amino acids. Germline loops: CDR1 SGHRS, CDR2 YFSETQ. The CDR3 loop is CASSSPGQNYEQYF. In DNA, the CDR3 is TGCGCCAGCAGCTCCCCCGGACAGAACTACGAGCAGTACTTC.

V and J are TRBV2 and TRBJ2-1; perhaps TRBD2 as D (6 bases). CDR3 size: 18 residues. The germline V and J ends were trimmed by 8 bases and 5 bases, with 28 bases remaining between them. Germline V CDR1 and CDR2: SNHLY, FYNNEI. CDR3 DNA sequence: TGTGCCAGCGGAGGCGGGCAGGGAAGGCGGGGACCCCACAATGAGCAGTTCTTC. Its protein product is CASGGGQGRRGPHNEQFF.